The 8 T cell receptor beta chains below come from one sample, sequenced in a study of identical twins (dated by TCRdb to the mid-2010s). Library generation was performed with 5' RACE. The sample was run on an Illumina HiSeq 2000. In-frame beta chains were kept once TCRdb had trimmed the public reads at Q25 with fastp and called clones with MiXCR. Each CDR3 protein gets just one entry, which takes the most common genes and DNA from the rows behind it. The sample table shows around 1.7 million distinct CDR3 sequences, and about 32% are seen once. The top ten clonotypes cover about 0.27% of the sample. Sequenced sample: cord blood. The receptors originated from a newborn girl in good health.

This clonotype was seen a few times. The CDR3: CASSSSVKAGEQYF. The DNA of the CDR3 is TGTGCCAGCAGTTCCTCTGTAAAGGCAGGGGAGCAGTACTTC. This rearrangement joins TRBV27 to TRBJ2-5, with a tentative D call TRBD1 (6 bases). The CDR3 contains 14 residues. The V gene lost 4 bases and the J gene lost 11 bases, with 20 bases spanning the gap. Per germline, CDR1 MNHEY and CDR2 SMNVEV (reference sequence).

V is TRBV20-1 and J is TRBJ1-2; D not resolved. This CDR3 region has 14 residues. CDR1 and CDR2 (germline): DFQATT, SNEGSKA (reference sequence). The ends were cut back, 6 bases at V and 6 bases at J, with 20 bases in the middle. The CDR3: CSAKPHQGVDGYTF. In DNA, the CDR3 is TGCAGTGCAAAACCCCACCAAGGCGTCGATGGCTACACCTTC.

The V gene is TRBV2, the J gene TRBJ2-3, with TRBD2 matching 7 bases. Germline CDR1 and CDR2: SNHLY and FYNNEI. The CDR3 runs to 13 residues. With 4 bases clipped from V and 5 bases from J, the junction kept 3 bases outside the gene matches. CDR3 region: CASSGERGDTQYF. The CDR3, as DNA: TGTGCCAGCAGTGGGGAGCGGGGAGATACGCAGTATTTT.

The V and J genes are TRBV20-1 and TRBJ1-1; D is uncertain. In germline, CDR1 is DFQATT, CDR2 SNEGSKA (reference sequence). The CDR3 is made up of 8 amino acids. CDR3 nucleotides: TGCACTCGGGCCGGGGCTTTCTTT. Amino acids: CTRAGAFF.

The genes are TRBV20-1 and TRBJ2-5; D may be TRBD2 (5 bases). Looked up from germline, CDR1 is DFQATT and CDR2 is SNEGSKA (reference sequence). Trimming stripped 0 bases from V and 5 bases from J, with 10 bases between. The CDR3 totals 13 residues. CDR3 amino acids: CSARDGLAETQYF. The CDR3, as DNA: TGCAGTGCTAGAGATGGGTTAGCGGAGACCCAGTACTTC.

This clonotype occurred a few times. The chain couples TRBV28 to TRBJ2-3, with TRBD1 as a possible D gene (5 bases). Germline-derived CDR1 and CDR2 are MDHEN and SYDVKM. Trimming removed 6 bases at V and 1 base at J, with 17 bases between. This CDR3 contains 16 residues. The CDR3 DNA reads as TGTGCCAGCAGAGAGTTCCGGGTGGGGCGCACAGATACGCAGTATTTT. Residues: CASREFRVGRTDTQYF. Filled out from reference TRBV28 and TRBJ2-3, the complete variable domain reads DVKVTQSSRYLVKRTGEKVFLECVQDMDHENMFWYRQDPGLGLRLIYFSYDVKMKEKGDIPEGYSVSREKKERFSLILESASTNQTSMYLCASREFRVGRTDTQYFGPGTRLTVL.

J is TRBJ1-5 and V is TRBV11-2, with no clear D. From germline, CDR1 is SGHAT and CDR2 FQNNGV. The CDR3 sequence is 15 residues long. The V end lost 0 bases, the J end lost 4 bases, and 10 bases lay between the germline ends. The CDR3 loop is CASSLDRRLNQPQHF. The CDR3 nucleotides read TGTGCCAGCAGCTTAGATAGGAGGTTAAATCAGCCCCAGCATTTT. The full variable domain, in which reference TRBV11-2 and TRBJ1-5 provide the parts outside the CDR3, is EAGVAQSPRYKIIEKRQSVAFWCNPISGHATLYWYQQILGQGPKLLIQFQNNGVVDDSQLPKDRFSAERLKGVDSTLKIQPAKLEDSAVYLCASSLDRRLNQPQHFGDGTRLSIL.

The CDR3 sequence is CASSRFDREYEQYF. DNA for the CDR3: TGTGCCAGCAGCCGCTTCGACAGGGAGTACGAGCAGTACTTC. The V gene is TRBV5-6, the J gene TRBJ2-5; TRBD1 agrees at 7 bases. With the DNA end fitting TRBJ2-7 better, the J assignment may be wrong. CDR1 is SGHDT, CDR2 YYEEEE, per germline. The CDR3 is 14 amino acids.